This T cell receptor (beta chain) was sequenced in a study of blood T cell repertoires in COVID-19. Only in-frame clones appear in the TCRdb table, and some are missing; sequencing was by immunoSEQ multiplex PCR. The top ten clones hold around 16% of a sample with 150,000 to 200,000 clones, 70% to 85% of them seen once. This CDR3 contains 12 residues. The V end was cut by 4 bases, the J end by 2 bases, with 6 bases between. Germline lookup yields CDR1 SGHTA and CDR2 FQGNSA. Residents of about two dozen US areas, aged about 18 to 95 years, made up the participants. Material for sequencing was PBMCs or T cells enriched from blood (not recorded which). This chain uses TRBV7-2 with TRBJ2-7, with D possibly being TRBD2 (5 bases). The clonotype originates from a woman aged 50 to 60 who had recovered from COVID-19. The CDR3 is CASSSGAYEQYF. DNA for the CDR3: TGTGCCAGCAGCTCCGGGGCCTACGAGCAGTACTTC.